Below are 23 T cell receptor beta chains sequenced from a single sample in a study of Graves' ophthalmopathy and Graves' hyperthyroidism. RNA transcripts were the source from which TCR beta CDR3 regions were amplified. The authors performed first-round RT-PCR with HTBI primers and then a second-round multiplex PCR. Each CDR3 protein gets one entry after TCRdb re-called the multiplex PCR reads with MiXCR. Of about 370,000 distinct CDR3 sequences detected, roughly a sixth appear once; the ten largest clones hold approximately 2.4%. The sequencing sample was made of peripheral blood. Every receptor here comes from an adult woman with stable Graves' hyperthyroidism.

This clonotype was counted ten times or more. V usage is TRBV12-3 or TRBV12-4 and J usage is TRBJ2-7; the D gene is possibly TRBD2 (6 bases). V was trimmed by 3 bases and J by 9 bases, leaving 12 bases between them. The length of the CDR3 is 12 residues. The CDR3 DNA follows: TGTGCCAGCAGTTTCGTGGAGGGGAGGCAGTACTTC. It specifies CASSFVEGRQYF.

This clonotype has at least ten counts. The chain is built from TRBV10-3 and TRBJ2-5; D not certain. The germline V gene has CDR1 ENHRY and CDR2 SYGVKD. This CDR3 comprises 11 residues. Trimming took 9 bases from V and 2 from J, leaving 7 bases between them. The CDR3 reads CAISSQETQYF. In nucleotides, the CDR3 is TGTGCCATTTCGTCGCAAGAGACCCAGTACTTC.

This clonotype has a count of ten or more. CDR3 DNA: TGTGCCATCAGTCAGGGTGGCCAAGAGACCCAGTACTTC. It is translated as CAISQGGQETQYF. This chain connects TRBV10-3 to TRBJ2-5; D perhaps matches TRBD1 (5 bases). Germline CDR1 is ENHRY and CDR2 is SYGVKD. V was clipped by 5 bases and J by 1 base, with 8 bases between them. This CDR3 spans 13 amino acids.

This clonotype has a handful of counts. This chain uses TRBV4-1 with TRBJ2-7, with D possibly being TRBD2 (5 bases). Germline V gives CDR1 MGHRA, CDR2 YSYEKL. Trimming cost V 0 bases and J 8 bases, with 8 bases left between them. This CDR3 is built from 12 residues. CDR3 in DNA: TGCGCCAGCAGCCAAGAGAGCGGAAAGCAGTACTTC. The encoded protein is CASSQESGKQYF.

This clonotype was seen repeatedly, ten times or more. The chain couples TRBV20-1 to TRBJ2-6; no firm D call. V lost 8 bases to trimming and J lost 0 bases, with 8 bases between them. CDR1 and CDR2 from the germline V gene are DFQATT and SNEGSKA (reference sequence). CDR3 size: 13 residues. CDR3 protein: CSPLVSGANVLTF. The CDR3 nucleotides read TGCAGTCCGTTGGTCTCTGGGGCCAACGTCCTGACTTTC.

This clonotype was detected many times. The chain recombines TRBV6-2 or TRBV6-3 with TRBJ1-1; 9 bases line up with TRBD1. Per the germline V gene, CDR1 is MNHEY and CDR2 is SVGEGT. The CDR3 is made up of 12 amino acids. With 5 bases clipped from V and 10 bases from J, the junction kept 5 bases outside the gene matches. CDR3 sequence (DNA): TGTGCCAGCAGTCCAGGGACAGGGAGAGCTTTCTTT. It yields the protein CASSPGTGRAFF.

This clonotype was detected ten times or more. CDR3 sequence: CASSPQGGAKNIQYF. For the CDR3, the DNA is TGTGCCAGCTCACCACAAGGGGGTGCCAAAAACATTCAGTACTTC. The genes are TRBV18 and TRBJ2-4; D possibly corresponds to TRBD1 (6 bases). The CDR3 runs to 15 residues. V was clipped by 1 base and J by 1 base, with 8 bases between them. CDR1 is KGHSH and CDR2 is LQKENI in the germline V gene.

With respect to this clonotype: A much larger clone differs by one base, so this may be a read error. The chain joins TRBV15 to TRBJ1-1, with D possibly being TRBD1 (6 bases). From germline, CDR1 is LNHNV and CDR2 YYDKDF (reference sequence). The CDR3 contains 10 residues. CDR3 region: CAAGDTEACF. In nucleotides, the CDR3 is TGTGCCGCAGGGGACACTGAAGCTTGCTTT.

In its sample, this clonotype was seen many times. The V and J genes are TRBV12-3 or TRBV12-4 and TRBJ2-2, with 8 bases that match TRBD2. The length of the CDR3 is 16 residues. With 4 bases clipped from V and 5 bases from J, the junction kept 9 bases outside the gene matches. CDR3 sequence reads: CASSWVGTRATGELFF. In DNA, the CDR3 is TGTGCCAGCAGTTGGGTCGGGACTAGGGCTACCGGGGAGCTGTTTTTT.

This clonotype was observed many times. The genes are TRBV27 and TRBJ2-7; 16 nucleotides agree with TRBD2. Germline assignment: CDR1 MNHEY and CDR2 SMNVEV (reference sequence). V shed 6 bases and J 1 base; nucleotides not matched to a gene: 9. The CDR3 has 18 amino acids. The CDR3 protein is CASSSLGTSGRVSYEQYF. The CDR3 coding sequence is TGTGCCAGCAGCTCACTAGGGACTAGCGGGAGGGTTTCCTACGAGCAGTACTTC.

This clonotype was seen repeatedly, ten times or more. The V gene is TRBV28, the J gene TRBJ2-7; D unresolved. V was trimmed by 6 bases and J by 3 bases, leaving 15 bases between them. This CDR3 is built from 14 residues. Germline CDR1 is MDHEN and CDR2 is SYDVKM. The CDR3, as DNA: TGTGCCAGCAGCCAAGGCGACCGAAACTACGAGCAGTACTTC. Protein: CASSQGDRNYEQYF.

This clonotype was observed a handful of times. The chain couples TRBV12-3 or TRBV12-4 to TRBJ1-1; TRBD1 might be the D (6 bases). This CDR3 spans 13 amino acids. With 8 bases removed from V and 4 bases from J, the gap between germline ends came to 14 bases. CDR3 DNA: TGTGCCAGCCGGAACAGGGAGGCCACTGAAGCTTTCTTT. Amino acids: CASRNREATEAFF.

This clonotype was counted many times. The chain recombines TRBV20-1 with TRBJ1-1; D call uncertain. The V and J ends lost 0 bases and 1 base respectively, with 15 bases between them. This CDR3 spans 16 amino acids. Germline CDR1 reads DFQATT; CDR2 reads SNEGSKA (reference sequence). The CDR3 is CSARDGGRDTNTEAFF. CDR3 nucleotide sequence: TGCAGTGCTAGAGATGGTGGAAGAGACACGAACACTGAAGCTTTCTTT.

This clonotype came up many times. This chain links TRBV29-1 with TRBJ2-7; D is possibly TRBD1 (6 bases). The CDR3 spans 13 residues. Germline V gene data show CDR1 as SQVTM and CDR2 as ANQGSEA. With 6 bases removed from V and 3 bases from J, the gap between germline ends came to 15 bases. The CDR3 coding sequence is TGCAGCGTGGGGGACATTTCTGGCTACGAGCAGTACTTC. Translation gives CSVGDISGYEQYF.

This clonotype was observed once. Compared with germline, one end of the junction differs, possibly owing to a read error. This chain uses TRBV19 with TRBJ1-5; D uncertain. The CDR3 has 15 residues. The germline CDR1 and CDR2 sequences are LNHDA and SQIVND (reference sequence). CDR3: CASVRTATSNQPQHF. In DNA, the CDR3 is TGTGCCAGTGTTCGGACGGCAACTAGCAATCAGCCTCAGCATTTT.

This clonotype was seen ten or more times. The V call is TRBV12-3 or TRBV12-4, the J call TRBJ2-5; 13 nucleotides align to TRBD2. CDR3 length: 16 residues. V shed 6 bases and J 5 bases; nucleotides not matched to a gene: 9. As DNA, the CDR3 is TGTGCCAGCAGCCCGGGACTAGCGGGATTGTTTGAGACCCAGTACTTC. Translated: CASSPGLAGLFETQYF.

This clonotype was seen a handful of times. The genes are TRBV7-7 and TRBJ2-3; 10 positions agree with TRBD2. From germline, CDR1 is SSHAT and CDR2 FNYEAQ (reference sequence). The CDR3 has 21 amino acids. Unmatched junction bases numbered 23, after V lost 7 bases and J lost 1 base. CDR3 sequence reads: CASTLIQRAGASGRRTDTQYF. The CDR3 bases are TGTGCCAGCACTCTCATACAGAGGGCAGGGGCTAGCGGGAGACGCACAGATACGCAGTATTTT.

The rearrangement uses TRBV4-1 and TRBJ1-6, with a possible D match to TRBD1 (5 bases). The V gene lost 2 bases and the J gene lost 7 bases, with 15 bases spanning the gap. Germline values: CDR1 MGHRA, CDR2 YSYEKL. The CDR3 spans 16 residues. CDR3 residues: CASSQRPWDYNSPLHF. In DNA, the CDR3 is TGCGCCAGCAGCCAAAGGCCGTGGGACTACAATTCACCCCTCCACTTT.

Ten or more counts support this clonotype. This chain uses TRBV27 with TRBJ1-1; D is uncertain. With 3 bases removed from V and 5 bases from J, the gap between germline ends came to 13 bases. The germline V gene has CDR1 MNHEY and CDR2 SMNVEV (reference sequence). The CDR3 runs 14 residues. The DNA of the CDR3 is TGTGCCAGCAGTTTGGGGTTTGCAACGACTGAAGCTTTCTTT. Amino acids: CASSLGFATTEAFF.

CDR3 in amino acids: CASRGYGLEQYF. The CDR3 nucleotides read TGTGCCAGCAGGGGGTACGGGCTCGAGCAGTACTTC. This sequence joins TRBV6-1 and TRBJ2-7, with D unclear. CDR3 length: 12 residues. Trimming removed 6 bases at V and 6 bases at J, with 12 bases between. The germline V gene has CDR1 MNHNS and CDR2 SASEGT.

As DNA, the CDR3 is TGTGCCAGCTCACCACCACCCCTAGGGCGACAAGAGACCCAGTACTTC. The encoded protein is CASSPPPLGRQETQYF. The chain joins TRBV18 to TRBJ2-5; D remains unclear. Germline CDR1 reads KGHSH; CDR2 reads LQKENI. The CDR3 consists of 16 residues. Trimming cost V 0 bases and J 2 bases, with 13 bases left between them. The whole variable domain, remainder taken from reference TRBV18 and TRBJ2-5, is NAGVMQNPRHLVRRRGQEARLRCSPMKGHSHVYWYRQLPEEGLKFMVYLQKENIIDESGMPKERFSAEFPKEGPSILRIQQVVRGDSAAYFCASSPPPLGRQETQYFGPGTRLLVL.

In this sample, this clonotype turned up many times. The chain has TRBV12-3 or TRBV12-4 and TRBJ2-7; 10 bases are a match to TRBD1. Trimming took 5 bases from V and 2 from J; bases not matched to a gene: 6. The CDR3 length is 15 residues. In nucleotides, the CDR3 is TGTGCCAGCAGTCTGGGACAGGGGATCCCCTACGAGCAGTACTTC. Residues: CASSLGQGIPYEQYF.

The chain joins TRBV10-2 to TRBJ2-7, with D possibly being TRBD2 (6 bases). V lost 4 bases, J lost 2 bases, and 15 bases lay in between. Germline V CDR1 and CDR2: WSHSY, SAAADI. The CDR3 runs 15 residues. The CDR3 is CASSGDLQLTYEQYF. The CDR3 bases are TGCGCCAGCAGTGGGGACTTACAACTTACCTACGAGCAGTACTTC.